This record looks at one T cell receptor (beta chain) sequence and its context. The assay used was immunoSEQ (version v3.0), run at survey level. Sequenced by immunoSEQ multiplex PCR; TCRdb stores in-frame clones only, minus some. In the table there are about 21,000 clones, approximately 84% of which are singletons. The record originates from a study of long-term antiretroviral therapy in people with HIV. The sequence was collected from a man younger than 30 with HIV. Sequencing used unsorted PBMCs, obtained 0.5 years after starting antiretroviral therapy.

The CDR3 DNA reads as TGTGCCAGCAACATCCCCCCTAGCTACAATGAGCAGTTCTTC. Translation gives CASNIPPSYNEQFF. The chain employs TRBV28 and TRBJ2-1, with no clear D. Trimming left V 7 bases short and J 3 bases short, with 13 bases between. Per germline, CDR1 MDHEN and CDR2 SYDVKM. This CDR3 has 14 amino acids.